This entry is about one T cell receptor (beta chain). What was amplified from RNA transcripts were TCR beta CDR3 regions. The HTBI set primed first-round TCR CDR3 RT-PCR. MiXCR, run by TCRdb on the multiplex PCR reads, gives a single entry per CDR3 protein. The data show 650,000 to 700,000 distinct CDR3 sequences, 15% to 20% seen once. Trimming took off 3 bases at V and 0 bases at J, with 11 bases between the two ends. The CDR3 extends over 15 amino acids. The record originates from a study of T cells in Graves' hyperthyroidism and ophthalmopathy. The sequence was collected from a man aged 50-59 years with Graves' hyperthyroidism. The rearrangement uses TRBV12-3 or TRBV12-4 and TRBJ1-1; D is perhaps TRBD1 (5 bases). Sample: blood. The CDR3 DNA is TGTGCCAGCAGTTTGGAGACAGAATTGAACACTGAAGCTTTCTTT. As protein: CASSLETELNTEAFF.